This T cell receptor beta chain was identified in a study of tumor and adjacent non-tumor tissue in lung cancer. No cell sorting was done before RNA was extracted from the tissue. A modified ARM-PCR protocol with three rounds of nested PCR amplified TCRbeta. TCRdb re-analysed the multiplex PCR reads in MiXCR, keeping a single row per CDR3 protein. Among fewer than 85,000 distinct CDR3 sequences listed, 80% to 85% were seen once. The V gene lost 3 bases and the J gene lost 7 bases, with 16 bases spanning the gap. This CDR3 is built from 14 residues. Germline CDR1 is MDHEN and CDR2 is SYDVKM. Many counts were recorded for this clonotype.

V usage is TRBV28 and J usage is TRBJ2-7, with a possible D match to TRBD2 (7 bases). The sample consisted of lung tumor tissue. This sequence was found in a woman in her forties or fifties with non-small cell lung cancer. The CDR3 nucleotides read TGTGCCAGCAGTTTTGGTGGGAGGGGGAGGGAGCAGTACTTC. It translates to CASSFGGRGREQYF.